The rows below give T cell receptor beta chains drawn from one sample of a study of blood T cell repertoires in COVID-19. TCRdb's copy holds only in-frame clones and misses some; the assay was immunoSEQ multiplex PCR. The sample holds tens of thousands of clones; roughly 88% are singletons and the top ten take 2.5% to 3%. The sample comprised peripheral blood. The receptors were gathered from a man older than 75 with acute or convalescent COVID-19. The CDR3 runs from the conserved cysteine through the conserved F or W. Fields, in order: clone size, D gene, CDR3 length, J gene, V gene, CDR3 DNA, CDR3 protein. The D gene is left open where the match is weak. The size field is filled for only some rows; it gives once, few, many or a size class.

>once|TRBD1|14|TRBJ1-1|TRBV10-2
TGCGCCAGCAGGGGACAGGGGGCGAACACTGAAGCTTTCTTT
CASRGQGANTEAFF
>NA|NA|13|TRBJ2-1|TRBV27
TGTGCCAGCGCATTCCGTCAGGTCGATGAGCAGTTCTTC
CASAFRQVDEQFF
>NA|TRBD2|15|TRBJ2-2|TRBV5-5
TGTGCCAGCAGCCTTAGCGGGGGGGCCAACGGGGAGCTGTTTTTT
CASSLSGGANGELFF
>NA|NA|13|TRBJ1-3|TRBV11-3
TGTGCCAGCAGCCCCCTTGGTGGAGACACCATATATTTT
CASSPLGGDTIYF
>NA|TRBD1|11|TRBJ1-4|TRBV11-2
TGTGCCAGCAGCTTAGGAGGACAGGTTTTTTTT
CASSLGGQVFF
>NA|NA|16|TRBJ1-1|TRBV9
TGTGCCAGCAGCGTAGTAGGGGTCACGAGTACCACTGAAGCTTTCTTT
CASSVVGVTSTTEAFF
>NA|NA|16|TRBJ2-3|TRBV7-2
TGTGCCAGCAGCTTAGGGCCTCCCCGGGGAGCAGATACGCAGTATTTT
CASSLGPPRGADTQYF
>NA|NA|13|TRBJ2-3|TRBV3-1/TRBV3-2
TGTGCCAGCAGCCAAGTCCACACAGATACGCAGTATTTT
CASSQVHTDTQYF
>NA|NA|15|TRBJ1-1|TRBV6-6
TGTGCCAGCAGTTATCCCGGTGGCGGGGACACTGAAGCTTTCTTT
CASSYPGGGDTEAFF
>NA|NA|13|TRBJ1-1|TRBV5-4
TGTGCCAGCAGCGCCGGGAGGAACACTGAAGCTTTCTTT
CASSAGRNTEAFF
>NA|NA|14|TRBJ1-4|TRBV30
TGTGCCTGGAGTGTACCCGGCCCGGGGGAAAAACTGTTTTTT
CAWSVPGPGEKLFF
>NA|NA|17|TRBJ1-5|TRBV21-1
TGTGCCAGCAGCAAACCCCGGGACAGGGGATTAAATCAGCCCCAGCATTTT
CASSKPRDRGLNQPQHF
>once|TRBD1|13|TRBJ1-2|TRBV30
TGTGCCCGTGACAGGGGTGGATCATATGGCTACACCTTC
CARDRGGSYGYTF
>few|TRBD1|17|TRBJ1-5|TRBV7-8
TGTGCCAGCAGCTTACGGGACAGGGGGCGTTCTAGTCAGCCCCAGCATTTT
CASSLRDRGRSSQPQHF